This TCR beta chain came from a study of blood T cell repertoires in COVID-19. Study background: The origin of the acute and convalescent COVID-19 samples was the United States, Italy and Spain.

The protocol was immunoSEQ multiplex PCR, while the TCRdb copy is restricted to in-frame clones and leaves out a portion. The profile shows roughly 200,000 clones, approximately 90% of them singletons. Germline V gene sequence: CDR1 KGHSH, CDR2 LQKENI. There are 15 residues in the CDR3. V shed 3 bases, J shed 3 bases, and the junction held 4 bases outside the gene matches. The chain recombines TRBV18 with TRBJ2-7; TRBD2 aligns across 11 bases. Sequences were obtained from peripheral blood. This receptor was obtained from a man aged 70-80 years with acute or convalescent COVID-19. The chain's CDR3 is CASSPTSGSLYEQYF. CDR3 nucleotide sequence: TGTGCCAGCTCACCTACTAGCGGGAGCCTCTACGAGCAGTACTTC.